A selection of T cell receptor beta chains follows, all from one sample in a study of CD8 T cells in ankylosing spondylitis. Using its own MiXCR run on the 5' RACE reads, TCRdb lists one record per CDR3 protein. The table lists hundreds of thousands of distinct CDR3 sequences, roughly 22% of them singletons. Sequencing was performed on blood, either unsorted or a sorted T cell fraction (not recorded which). These receptors were taken from a male donor with ankylosing spondylitis or in good health (not recorded which). The CDR3 runs from the conserved cysteine through the conserved F or W. Expanded clones get a size class; other rows say once, few or many, or leave the size out.

size: few
V: TRBV27
J: TRBJ2-7
CDR3: CASSASRGYEQYF

size: few
V: TRBV12-3/TRBV12-4
J: TRBJ2-2
CDR3: CASDWDTGPAGELFF

size: -
V: TRBV28
J: TRBJ2-1
CDR3: CASSMGRTVFYNEQFF

size: few
V: TRBV20-1
J: TRBJ2-7
CDR3: CSARITGLGTYEQYF

size: few
V: TRBV30
J: TRBJ1-1
CDR3: CAWSWSTEAFF

size: -
V: TRBV30
J: TRBJ2-2
CDR3: CAWKSGELFF

size: -
V: TRBV12-3/TRBV12-4
J: TRBJ2-3
CDR3: CASSLQGAGDTQYF

size: once
V: TRBV10-2
J: TRBJ2-5
CDR3: CASTGTPQETQYF

size: -
V: TRBV29-1
J: TRBJ2-5
CDR3: CSVESPDQETQYF

size: -
V: TRBV7-2
J: TRBJ2-7
CDR3: CASSGPLSSYEQYF

size: few
V: TRBV24-1
J: TRBJ2-3
CDR3: CATTGTSGGTDTQYF

size: -
V: TRBV12-3/TRBV12-4
J: TRBJ2-7
CDR3: CASTWGSSYEQYF

size: -
V: TRBV20-1
J: TRBJ2-5
CDR3: CSVAERFQYF

size: -
V: TRBV5-4
J: TRBJ2-5
CDR3: CASSLKQTWGTLNQETQYF

size: few
V: TRBV6-1
J: TRBJ1-1
CDR3: CASSPWGGRNTEAFF

size: few
V: TRBV12-3/TRBV12-4
J: TRBJ1-1
CDR3: CASSGTGGGTEAFF